A single sample gave rise to the 14 T cell receptor beta chains below, sequenced in a study of early stage breast cancer tumors. Profiled with immunoSEQ multiplex PCR; TCRdb holds only in-frame clones, not every one. The profile shows about 31,000 clones, roughly 81% of them singletons. The sequenced sample consisted of breast tumor tissue. The receptors here all came from a person aged 30 to 40 with breast cancer.

J is TRBJ2-1 and V is TRBV5-1; no reliable D call. Germline values: CDR1 SGHRS, CDR2 YFSETQ. V dropped 6 bases and J dropped 6 bases, with 13 bases sitting between them. CDR3 length: 13 residues. The CDR3 nucleotides read TGCGCCAGCACCCAACCTCAGCTCAATGAGCAGTTCTTC. As protein: CASTQPQLNEQFF. Based on the CDR3 plus reference TRBV5-1 and TRBJ2-1, the full variable domain is KAGVTQTPRYLIKTRGQQVTLSCSPISGHRSVSWYQQTPGQGLQFLFEYFSETQRNKGNFPGRFSGRQFSNSRSEMNVSTLELGDSALYLCASTQPQLNEQFFGPGTRLTVL.

This clone has only one observation. The rearrangement joins TRBV20-1 to TRBJ2-1; D unresolved. Trimming stripped 7 bases from V and 1 base from J, with 5 bases between. CDR1 and CDR2 from the germline V gene are DFQATT and SNEGSKA (reference sequence). The CDR3 consists of 11 residues. This CDR3 is CSGWSYNEQFF. The CDR3, as DNA: TGCAGTGGATGGTCCTACAATGAGCAGTTCTTC.

This clone was observed once. The CDR3 DNA is TGTGCCAGCAACCCGGGACTACGAATCTACGAGCAGTACTTC. As protein: CASNPGLRIYEQYF. V and J are TRBV27 and TRBJ2-7; 7 bases match TRBD2. Germline V CDR1 and CDR2: MNHEY, SMNVEV (reference sequence). The length of the CDR3 is 14 residues. V shed 7 bases, J shed 3 bases, and the junction held 9 bases outside the gene matches.

This clone was observed a handful of times. The V call is TRBV4-1, the J call TRBJ2-6; D may be TRBD1 (5 bases). Deletions cut 2 bases from V and 1 base from J, with 21 bases between. The CDR3 loop spans 20 amino acids. Germline V lookup: CDR1 MGHRA, CDR2 YSYEKL. The CDR3: CASSQKPANEAGSGANVLTF. The CDR3 DNA follows: TGCGCCAGCAGCCAAAAGCCCGCCAACGAAGCAGGGTCTGGGGCCAACGTCCTGACTTTC.

The chain combines TRBV7-2 with TRBJ2-1, with 7 positions matching TRBD2. This CDR3 has 13 amino acids. CDR1 is SGHTA, CDR2 FQGNSA, per germline. J lost 4 bases, V lost 4 bases, and 1 base had no gene match. CDR3 sequence: CASSSGLYNEQFF. The DNA for the CDR3 is TGTGCCAGCAGCTCGGGACTATACAATGAGCAGTTCTTC.

The chain has TRBV4-1 and TRBJ2-1, with 8 positions matching TRBD1. This CDR3 spans 18 amino acids. From germline, CDR1 is MGHRA and CDR2 YSYEKL. V lost 4 bases to trimming and J lost 9 bases; unmatched junction nucleotides: 20. CDR3 region: CASSLPPPFRTGKSEQFF. CDR3 DNA: TGCGCCAGCAGCCTACCGCCGCCCTTTCGGACAGGGAAGAGTGAGCAGTTCTTC.

This clone was seen a handful of times. The chain recombines TRBV5-8 with TRBJ2-1; perhaps TRBD2 as D (6 bases). CDR3 size: 16 residues. CDR1 is SGHTS and CDR2 is YDEGEE in the germline V gene. Trimming removed 3 bases from V and 4 bases from J, with 17 bases in between. CDR3 in amino acids: CASSSLRLAGYNEQFF. For the CDR3, the DNA is TGTGCCAGCAGCTCCCTTCGACTTGCGGGGTACAATGAGCAGTTCTTC.

The V and J genes are TRBV29-1 and TRBJ1-1, with D uncertain. Trimming pared 6 bases from V and 3 bases from J, leaving 20 bases between. Looked up from germline, CDR1 is SQVTM and CDR2 is ANQGSEA. The length of the CDR3 is 15 residues. CDR3 nucleotides: TGCAGCGTGGGCGGGTTTCGCGGTTCATACACTGAAGCTTTCTTT. It translates to CSVGGFRGSYTEAFF.

The gene calls are TRBV19 and TRBJ2-1; the D gene is possibly TRBD2 (6 bases). The length of the CDR3 is 15 residues. V lost 3 bases, J lost 2 bases, and 11 bases lay in between. CDR1 and CDR2 (germline): LNHDA, SQIVND (reference sequence). CDR3 sequence (DNA): TGTGCCAGTAGTATCGAGGGAGGCCCCTACAATGAGCAGTTCTTC. It translates to CASSIEGGPYNEQFF. Supplemented by reference TRBV19 and TRBJ2-1, the full variable domain reads DGGITQSPKYLFRKEGQNVTLSCEQNLNHDAMYWYRQDPGQGLRLIYYSQIVNDFQKGDIAEGYSVSREKKESFPLTVTSAQKNPTAFYLCASSIEGGPYNEQFFGPGTRLTVL.

In this sample, this clone turned up a few times. The gene calls are TRBV6-5 and TRBJ2-2; no firm D call. Germline CDR1 is MNHEY and CDR2 is SVGAGI. Trimming removed 0 bases at V and 7 bases at J, with 3 bases between. The CDR3 has 12 residues. Here the CDR3 DNA reads TGTGCCAGCAGTTACTCATTCGGGGAGCTGTTTTTT. Its translation is CASSYSFGELFF.

This rearrangement joins TRBV5-1 to TRBJ2-3, with 9 bases that match TRBD2. CDR1 SGHRS and CDR2 YFSETQ come from the germline V gene. The CDR3 runs 18 residues. V shed 0 bases, J shed 1 base, and the junction held 9 bases outside the gene matches. CDR3 protein: CASSLALGRTSGTDTQYF. In DNA, the CDR3 is TGCGCCAGCAGCTTGGCCTTGGGGCGGACTAGCGGCACAGATACGCAGTATTTT. Filled out from reference TRBV5-1 and TRBJ2-3, the complete variable domain reads KAGVTQTPRYLIKTRGQQVTLSCSPISGHRSVSWYQQTPGQGLQFLFEYFSETQRNKGNFPGRFSGRQFSNSRSEMNVSTLELGDSALYLCASSLALGRTSGTDTQYFGPGTRLTVL.

The chain links TRBV2 to TRBJ2-2; D perhaps matches TRBD1 (5 bases). Per the germline V gene, CDR1 is SNHLY and CDR2 is FYNNEI. V was pared by 4 bases and J by 6 bases, with 15 bases between. The CDR3 length is 15 residues. The CDR3 reads CASSGGIKAPGELFF. DNA for the CDR3: TGTGCCAGCAGTGGGGGCATAAAAGCTCCCGGGGAGCTGTTTTTT.

The chain uses TRBV5-1 and TRBJ2-3; either TRBD1 or TRBD2 may fit D (5 bases each). This CDR3 spans 15 amino acids. Trimming cost V 6 bases and J 2 bases, with 16 bases left between them. CDR1 and CDR2 (germline): SGHRS, YFSETQ. CDR3 loop: CASISGTAYTDTQYF. CDR3 in DNA: TGCGCCAGCATATCCGGGACGGCTTACACAGATACGCAGTATTTT.

The chain links TRBV27 to TRBJ2-1; perhaps TRBD1 as D (6 bases). Germline values: CDR1 MNHEY, CDR2 SMNVEV (reference sequence). The CDR3 runs 18 residues. The V gene lost 1 base and the J gene lost 5 bases, with 21 bases spanning the gap. The CDR3 loop is CASSLWTLQGSNDNEQFF. The CDR3 nucleotides are TGTGCCAGCAGTTTATGGACCTTACAGGGTTCCAATGACAATGAGCAGTTCTTC.